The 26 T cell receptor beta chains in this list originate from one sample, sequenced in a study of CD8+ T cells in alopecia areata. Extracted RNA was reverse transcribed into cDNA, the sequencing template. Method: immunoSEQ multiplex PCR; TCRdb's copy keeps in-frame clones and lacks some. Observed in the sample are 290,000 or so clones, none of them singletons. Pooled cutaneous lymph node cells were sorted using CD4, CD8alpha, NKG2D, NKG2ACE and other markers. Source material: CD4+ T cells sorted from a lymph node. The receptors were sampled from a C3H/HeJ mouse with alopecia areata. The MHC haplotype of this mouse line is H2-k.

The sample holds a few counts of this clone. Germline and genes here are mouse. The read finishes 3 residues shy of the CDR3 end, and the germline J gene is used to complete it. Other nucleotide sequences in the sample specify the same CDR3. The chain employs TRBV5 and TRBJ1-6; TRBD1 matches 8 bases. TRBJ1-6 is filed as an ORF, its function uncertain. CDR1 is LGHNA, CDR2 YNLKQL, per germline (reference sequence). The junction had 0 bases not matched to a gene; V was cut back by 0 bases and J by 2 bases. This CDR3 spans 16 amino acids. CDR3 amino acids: CASSQEQGAYNSPLYF. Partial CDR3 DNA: TGTGCCAGCAGCCAAGAACAGGGGGCCTATAATTCGCCC.

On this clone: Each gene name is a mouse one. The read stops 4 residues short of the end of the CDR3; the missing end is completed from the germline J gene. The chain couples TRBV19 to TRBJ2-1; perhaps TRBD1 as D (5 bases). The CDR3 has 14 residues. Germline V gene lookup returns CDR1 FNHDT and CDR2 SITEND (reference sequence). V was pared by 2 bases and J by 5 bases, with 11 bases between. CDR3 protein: CASSMPGRDAEQFF. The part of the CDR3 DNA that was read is TGTGCCAGCAGTATGCCAGGGAGGGATGCT.

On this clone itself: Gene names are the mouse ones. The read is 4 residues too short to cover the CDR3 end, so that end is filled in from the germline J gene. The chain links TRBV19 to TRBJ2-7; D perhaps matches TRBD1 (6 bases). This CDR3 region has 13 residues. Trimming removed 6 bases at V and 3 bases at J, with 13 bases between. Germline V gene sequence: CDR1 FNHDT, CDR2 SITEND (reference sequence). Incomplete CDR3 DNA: TGTGCCAGCACCAAGGGGGACAACTAT. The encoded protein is CASTKGDNY. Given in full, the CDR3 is CASTKGDNYEQYF.

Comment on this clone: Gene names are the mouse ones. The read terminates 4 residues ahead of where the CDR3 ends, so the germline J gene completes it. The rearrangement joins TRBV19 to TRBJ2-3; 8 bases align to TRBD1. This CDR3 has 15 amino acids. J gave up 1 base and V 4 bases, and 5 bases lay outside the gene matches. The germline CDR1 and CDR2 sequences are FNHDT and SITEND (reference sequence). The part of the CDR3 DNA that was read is TGTGCCAGCAGTGCAGGGGGCTCGGGTGCAGAA. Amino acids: CASSAGGSGAE. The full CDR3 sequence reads CASSAGGSGAETLYF.

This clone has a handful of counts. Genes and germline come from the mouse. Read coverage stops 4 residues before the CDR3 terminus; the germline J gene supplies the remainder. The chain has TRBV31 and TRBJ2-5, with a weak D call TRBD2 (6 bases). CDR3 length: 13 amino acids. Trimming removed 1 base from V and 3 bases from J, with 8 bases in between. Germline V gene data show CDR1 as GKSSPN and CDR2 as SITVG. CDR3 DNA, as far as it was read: TGTGCCTGGAGTCCCGGGACTCAAGAC. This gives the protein CAWSPGTQD. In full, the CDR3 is CAWSPGTQDTQYF. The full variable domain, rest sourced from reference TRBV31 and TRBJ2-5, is AQTIHQWPVAEIKAVGSPLSLGCTIKGKSSPNLYWYWQATGGTLQQLFYSITVGQVESVVQLNLSASRPKDDQFILSTEKLLLSHSGFYLCAWSPGTQDTQYFGPGTRLLVL.

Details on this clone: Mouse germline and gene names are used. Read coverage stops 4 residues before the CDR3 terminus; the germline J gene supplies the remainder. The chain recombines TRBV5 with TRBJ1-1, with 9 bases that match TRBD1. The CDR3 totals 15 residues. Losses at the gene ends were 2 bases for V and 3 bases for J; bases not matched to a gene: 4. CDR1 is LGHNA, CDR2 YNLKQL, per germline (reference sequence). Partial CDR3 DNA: TGTGCCAGCAGCCAAACAGGGGGCGCTTACACA. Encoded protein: CASSQTGGAYT. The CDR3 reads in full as CASSQTGGAYTEVFF.

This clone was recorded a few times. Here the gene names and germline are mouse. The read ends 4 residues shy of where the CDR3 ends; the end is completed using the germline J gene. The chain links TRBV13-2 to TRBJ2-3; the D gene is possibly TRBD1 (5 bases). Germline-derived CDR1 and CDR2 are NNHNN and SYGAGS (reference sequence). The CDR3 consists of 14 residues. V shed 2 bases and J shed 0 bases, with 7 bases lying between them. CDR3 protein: CASGDRDSAETLYF. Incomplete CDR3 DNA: TGTGCCAGCGGTGACAGGGATAGTGCAGAA.

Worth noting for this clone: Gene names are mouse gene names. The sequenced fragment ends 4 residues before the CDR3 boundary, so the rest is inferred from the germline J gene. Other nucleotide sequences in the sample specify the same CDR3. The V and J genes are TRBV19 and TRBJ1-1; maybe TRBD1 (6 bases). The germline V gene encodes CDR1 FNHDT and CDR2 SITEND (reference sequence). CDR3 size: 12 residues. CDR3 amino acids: CASNPQGTEVFF. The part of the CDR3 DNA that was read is TGTGCCAGCAACCCACAGGGAACA.

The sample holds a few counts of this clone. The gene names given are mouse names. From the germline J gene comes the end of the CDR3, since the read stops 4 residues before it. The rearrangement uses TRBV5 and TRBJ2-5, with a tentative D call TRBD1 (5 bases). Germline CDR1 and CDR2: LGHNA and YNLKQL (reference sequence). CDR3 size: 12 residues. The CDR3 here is CASSAGRDTQYF. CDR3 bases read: TGTGCCAGCAGCGCAGGGAGGGAC.

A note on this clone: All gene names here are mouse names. CDR3 sequence: CASSKGQFANTEVFF. Incomplete CDR3 DNA: TGTGCCAGCAGTAAAGGACAGTTTGCAAACACA. The genes are TRBV19 and TRBJ1-1; the D gene is possibly TRBD1 (6 bases). Read coverage stops 4 residues before the CDR3 terminus; the germline J gene supplies the remainder. V was cut by 3 bases and J by 0 bases, with 12 bases left in between. This CDR3 is 15 amino acids long. Germline V gene lookup returns CDR1 FNHDT and CDR2 SITEND (reference sequence).

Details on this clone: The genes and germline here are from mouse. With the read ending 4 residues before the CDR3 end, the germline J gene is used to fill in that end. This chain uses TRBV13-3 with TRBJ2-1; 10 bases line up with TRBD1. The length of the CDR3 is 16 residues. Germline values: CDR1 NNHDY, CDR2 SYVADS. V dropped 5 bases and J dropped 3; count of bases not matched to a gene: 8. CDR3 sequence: CASRPPGQGPYAEQFF. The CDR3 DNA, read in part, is TGTGCCAGCAGACCTCCGGGACAGGGGCCCTATGCT.

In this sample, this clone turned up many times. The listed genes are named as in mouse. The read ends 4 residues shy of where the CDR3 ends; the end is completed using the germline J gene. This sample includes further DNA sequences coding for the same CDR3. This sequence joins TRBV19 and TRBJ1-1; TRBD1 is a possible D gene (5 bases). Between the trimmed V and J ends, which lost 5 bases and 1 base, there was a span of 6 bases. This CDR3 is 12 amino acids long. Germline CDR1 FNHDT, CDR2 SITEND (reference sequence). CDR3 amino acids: CASRDKNTEVFF. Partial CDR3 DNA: TGTGCCAGCAGGGACAAAAACACA.

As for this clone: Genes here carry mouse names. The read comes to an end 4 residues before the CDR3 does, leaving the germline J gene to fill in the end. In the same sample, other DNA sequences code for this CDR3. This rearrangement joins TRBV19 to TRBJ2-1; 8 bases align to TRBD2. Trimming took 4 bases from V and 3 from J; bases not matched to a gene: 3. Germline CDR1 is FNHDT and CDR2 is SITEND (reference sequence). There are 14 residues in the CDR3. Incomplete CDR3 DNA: TGTGCCAGCAGTCCCCTGGGGGGCTATGCT. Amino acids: CASSPLGGYA. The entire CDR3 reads CASSPLGGYAEQFF.

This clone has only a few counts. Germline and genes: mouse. The part of the CDR3 DNA that was read is TGTGCCAGCAGTGATGCAGTGGGGACAGAAAAC. Translated: CASSDAVGTEN. The whole CDR3 is CASSDAVGTENTLYF. The V gene is TRBV13-1, the J gene TRBJ2-4, with TRBD1 identical over 7 bases. The read gets to within 4 residues of the CDR3 end, and the germline J gene fills in the rest. The length of the CDR3 is 15 residues. Looked up from germline, CDR1 is NSHNY and CDR2 is SYGAGN.

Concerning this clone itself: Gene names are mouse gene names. The DNA read from the CDR3 is TGTGCCAGCAGGACCGGGGGGTCCTATAATTCGCCC. Translation: CASRTGGSYNSP. The whole CDR3 reads CASRTGGSYNSPLYF. The gene calls are TRBV19 and TRBJ1-6, with D possibly being TRBD1 (5 bases). The read terminates 3 residues ahead of where the CDR3 ends, so the germline J gene completes it. TRBJ1-6 carries the ORF label, with uncertain function. The CDR3 contains 15 residues. From germline, CDR1 is FNHDT and CDR2 SITEND (reference sequence). V was clipped by 5 bases and J by 1 base, with 10 bases between them.

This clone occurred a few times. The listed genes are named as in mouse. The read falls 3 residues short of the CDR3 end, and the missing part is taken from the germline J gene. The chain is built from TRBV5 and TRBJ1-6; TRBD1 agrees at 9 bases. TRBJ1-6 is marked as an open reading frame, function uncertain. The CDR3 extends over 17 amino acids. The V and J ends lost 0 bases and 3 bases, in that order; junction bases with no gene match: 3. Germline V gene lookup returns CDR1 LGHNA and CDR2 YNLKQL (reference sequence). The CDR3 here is CASSQDPTGGYNSPLYF. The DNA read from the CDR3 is TGTGCCAGCAGCCAAGATCCGACAGGGGGCTATAATTCGCCC.

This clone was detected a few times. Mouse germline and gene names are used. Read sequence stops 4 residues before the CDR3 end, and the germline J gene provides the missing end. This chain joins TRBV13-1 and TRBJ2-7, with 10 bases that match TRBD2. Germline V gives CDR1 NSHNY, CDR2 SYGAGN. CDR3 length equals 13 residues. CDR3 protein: CASARLGGYEQYF. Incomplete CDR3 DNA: TGTGCCAGCGCCCGACTGGGGGGTTAT.

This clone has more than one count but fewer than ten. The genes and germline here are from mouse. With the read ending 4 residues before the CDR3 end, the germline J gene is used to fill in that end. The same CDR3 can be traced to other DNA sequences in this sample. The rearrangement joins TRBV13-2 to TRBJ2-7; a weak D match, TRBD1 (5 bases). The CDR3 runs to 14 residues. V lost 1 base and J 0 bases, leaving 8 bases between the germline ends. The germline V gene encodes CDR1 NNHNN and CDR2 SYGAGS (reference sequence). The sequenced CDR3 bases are TGTGCCAGCGGTGATCGACAGAGCTCCTAT. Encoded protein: CASGDRQSSY. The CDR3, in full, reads CASGDRQSSYEQYF.

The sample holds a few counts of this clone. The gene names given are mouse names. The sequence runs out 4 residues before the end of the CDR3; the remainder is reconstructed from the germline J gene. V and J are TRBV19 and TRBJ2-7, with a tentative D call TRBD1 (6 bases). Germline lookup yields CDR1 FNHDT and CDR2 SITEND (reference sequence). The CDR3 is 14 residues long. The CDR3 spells CASSIGQGRYEQYF. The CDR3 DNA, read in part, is TGTGCCAGCAGTATAGGGCAGGGGAGATAT.

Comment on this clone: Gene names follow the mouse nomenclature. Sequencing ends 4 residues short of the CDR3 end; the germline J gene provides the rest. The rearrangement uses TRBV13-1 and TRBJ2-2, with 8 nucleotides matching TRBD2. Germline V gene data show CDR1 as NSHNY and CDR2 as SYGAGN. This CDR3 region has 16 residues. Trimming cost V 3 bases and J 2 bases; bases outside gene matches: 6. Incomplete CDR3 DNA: TGTGCCAGCAGTGGAGACTGGGGATCGAACACCGGG. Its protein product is CASSGDWGSNTG. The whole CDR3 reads CASSGDWGSNTGQLYF.

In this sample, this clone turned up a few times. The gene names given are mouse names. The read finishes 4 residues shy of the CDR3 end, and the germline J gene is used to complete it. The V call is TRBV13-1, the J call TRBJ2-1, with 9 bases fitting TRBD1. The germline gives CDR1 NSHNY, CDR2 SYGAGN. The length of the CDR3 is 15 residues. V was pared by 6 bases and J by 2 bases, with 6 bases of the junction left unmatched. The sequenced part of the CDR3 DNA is TGTGCCAGCAAGGGAGACAGGGGGGACTATGCT. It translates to CASKGDRGDYA. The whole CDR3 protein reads CASKGDRGDYAEQFF.

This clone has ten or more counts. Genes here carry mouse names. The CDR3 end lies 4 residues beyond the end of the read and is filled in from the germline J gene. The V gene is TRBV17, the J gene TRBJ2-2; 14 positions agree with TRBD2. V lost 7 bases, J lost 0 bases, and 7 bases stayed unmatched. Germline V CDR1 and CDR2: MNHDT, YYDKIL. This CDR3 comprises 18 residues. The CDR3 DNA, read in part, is TGTGCTAGCACAATCCGGGACTGGGGGGGCACAAACACCGGG. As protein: CASTIRDWGGTNTG. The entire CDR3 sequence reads CASTIRDWGGTNTGQLYF.

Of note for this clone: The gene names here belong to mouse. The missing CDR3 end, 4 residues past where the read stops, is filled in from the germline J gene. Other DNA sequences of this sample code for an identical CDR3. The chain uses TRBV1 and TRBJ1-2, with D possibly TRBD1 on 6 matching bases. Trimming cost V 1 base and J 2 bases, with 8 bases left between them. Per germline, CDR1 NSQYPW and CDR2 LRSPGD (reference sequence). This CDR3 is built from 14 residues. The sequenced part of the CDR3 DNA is TGCACCTGCAGTGCAGCGGGGGGCAACTCC. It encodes CTCSAAGGNS. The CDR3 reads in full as CTCSAAGGNSDYTF.

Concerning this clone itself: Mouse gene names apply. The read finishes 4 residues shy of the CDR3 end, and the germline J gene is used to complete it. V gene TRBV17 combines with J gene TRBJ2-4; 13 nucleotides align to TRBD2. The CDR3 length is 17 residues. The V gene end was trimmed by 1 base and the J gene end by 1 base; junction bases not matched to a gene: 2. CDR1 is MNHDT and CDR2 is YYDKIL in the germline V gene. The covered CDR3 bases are TGTGCTAGCAGTAGAGGGACTGGGGGGGCGCGTCAAAAC. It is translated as CASSRGTGGARQN. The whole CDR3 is CASSRGTGGARQNTLYF.

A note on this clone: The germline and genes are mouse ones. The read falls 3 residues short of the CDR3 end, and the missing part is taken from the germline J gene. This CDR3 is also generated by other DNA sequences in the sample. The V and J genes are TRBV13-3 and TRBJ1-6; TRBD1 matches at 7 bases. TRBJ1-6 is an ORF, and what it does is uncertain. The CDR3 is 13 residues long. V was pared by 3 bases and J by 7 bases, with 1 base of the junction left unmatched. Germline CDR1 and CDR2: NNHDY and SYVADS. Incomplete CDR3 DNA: TGTGCCAGCAGTGGGGGACAGAATTCGCCC. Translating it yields CASSGGQNSP. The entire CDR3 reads CASSGGQNSPLYF.

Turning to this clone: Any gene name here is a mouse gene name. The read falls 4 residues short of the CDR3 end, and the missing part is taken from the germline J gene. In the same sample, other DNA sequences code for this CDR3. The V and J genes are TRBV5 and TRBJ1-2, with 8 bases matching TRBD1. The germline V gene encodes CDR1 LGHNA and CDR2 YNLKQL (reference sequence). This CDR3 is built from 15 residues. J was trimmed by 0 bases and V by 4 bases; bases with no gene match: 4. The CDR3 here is CASSPGQGANSDYTF. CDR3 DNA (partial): TGTGCCAGCAGCCCTGGACAGGGAGCAAACTCC.